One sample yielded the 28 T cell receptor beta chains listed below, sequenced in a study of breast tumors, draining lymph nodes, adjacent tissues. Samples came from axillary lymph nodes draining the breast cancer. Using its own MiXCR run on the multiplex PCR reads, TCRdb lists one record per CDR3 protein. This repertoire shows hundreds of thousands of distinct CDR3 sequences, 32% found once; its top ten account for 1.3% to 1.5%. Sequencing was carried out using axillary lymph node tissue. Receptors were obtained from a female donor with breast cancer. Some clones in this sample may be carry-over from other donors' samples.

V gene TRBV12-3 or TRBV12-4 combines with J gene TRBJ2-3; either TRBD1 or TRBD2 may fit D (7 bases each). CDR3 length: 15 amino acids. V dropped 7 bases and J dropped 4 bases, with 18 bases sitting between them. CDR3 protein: CASTPWAGGADTQYF. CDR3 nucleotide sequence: TGTGCCAGCACCCCCTGGGCAGGGGGGGCAGATACGCAGTATTTT.

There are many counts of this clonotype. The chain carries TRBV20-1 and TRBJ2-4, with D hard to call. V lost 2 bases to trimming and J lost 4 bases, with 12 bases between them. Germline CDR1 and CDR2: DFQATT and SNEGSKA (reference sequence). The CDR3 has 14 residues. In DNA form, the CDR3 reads TGCAGTGCTAGATCGTCAGGAATAAAAAACATTCAGTACTTC. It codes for CSARSSGIKNIQYF.

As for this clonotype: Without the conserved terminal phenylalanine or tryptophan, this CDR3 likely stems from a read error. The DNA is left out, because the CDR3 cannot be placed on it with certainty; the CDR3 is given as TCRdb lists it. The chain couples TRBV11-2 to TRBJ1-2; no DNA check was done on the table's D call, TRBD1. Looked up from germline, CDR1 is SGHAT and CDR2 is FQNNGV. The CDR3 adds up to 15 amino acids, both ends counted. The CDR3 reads CASSLDRRVSYGHTL.

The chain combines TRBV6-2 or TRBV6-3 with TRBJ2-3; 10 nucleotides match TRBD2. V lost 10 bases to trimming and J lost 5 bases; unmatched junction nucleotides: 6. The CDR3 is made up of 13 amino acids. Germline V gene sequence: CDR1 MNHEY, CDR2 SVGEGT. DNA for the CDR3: TGTGCCACCCGAGCGGGAGGGGTAGATACGCAGTATTTT. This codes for CATRAGGVDTQYF.

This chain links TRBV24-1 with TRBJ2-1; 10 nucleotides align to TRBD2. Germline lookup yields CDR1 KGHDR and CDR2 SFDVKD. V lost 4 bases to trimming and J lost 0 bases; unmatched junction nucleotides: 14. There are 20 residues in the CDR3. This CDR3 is CATSDPAAAGGGSSYNEQFF. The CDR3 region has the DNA TGTGCCACCAGTGACCCCGCTGCAGCGGGAGGGGGGAGCTCCTACAATGAGCAGTTCTTC.

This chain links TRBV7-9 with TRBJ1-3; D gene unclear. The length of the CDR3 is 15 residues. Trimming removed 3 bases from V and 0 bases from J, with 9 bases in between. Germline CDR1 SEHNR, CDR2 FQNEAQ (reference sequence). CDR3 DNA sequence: TGTGCCAGCAGCTTTTACGGGAGCTCTGGAAACACCATATATTTT. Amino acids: CASSFYGSSGNTIYF.

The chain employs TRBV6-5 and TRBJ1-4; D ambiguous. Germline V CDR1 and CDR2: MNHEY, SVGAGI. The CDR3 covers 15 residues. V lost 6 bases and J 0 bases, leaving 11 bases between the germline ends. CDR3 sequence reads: CASRRELATNEKLFF. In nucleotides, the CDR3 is TGTGCCAGCAGACGGGAACTTGCAACTAATGAAAAACTGTTTTTT.

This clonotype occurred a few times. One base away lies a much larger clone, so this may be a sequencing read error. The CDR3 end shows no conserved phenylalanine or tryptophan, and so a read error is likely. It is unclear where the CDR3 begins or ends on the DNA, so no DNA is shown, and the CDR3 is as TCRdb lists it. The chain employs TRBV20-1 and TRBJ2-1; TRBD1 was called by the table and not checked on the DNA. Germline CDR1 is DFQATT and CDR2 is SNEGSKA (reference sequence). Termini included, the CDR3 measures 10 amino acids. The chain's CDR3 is CSAEWDRSTS.

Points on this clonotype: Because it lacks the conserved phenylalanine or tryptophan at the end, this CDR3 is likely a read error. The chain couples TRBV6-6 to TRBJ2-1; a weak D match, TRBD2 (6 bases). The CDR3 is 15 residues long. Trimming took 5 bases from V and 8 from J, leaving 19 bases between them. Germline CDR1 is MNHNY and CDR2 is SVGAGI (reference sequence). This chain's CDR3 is CASSGLSWREYEQFL. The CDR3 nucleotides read TGTGCCAGCAGTGGGCTAAGTTGGAGGGAGTATGAGCAGTTCCTC.

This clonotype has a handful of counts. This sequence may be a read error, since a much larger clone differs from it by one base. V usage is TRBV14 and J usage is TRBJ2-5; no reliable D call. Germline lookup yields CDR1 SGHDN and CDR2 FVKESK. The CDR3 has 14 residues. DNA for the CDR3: TGTGCCAGCAGCCCCCTCTATGGTCAAGAGACCCAGTCCTTC. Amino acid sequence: CASSPLYGQETQSF.

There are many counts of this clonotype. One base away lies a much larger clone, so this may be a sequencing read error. The DNA of the CDR3 is TGCAGTGCTGGGACAGGAGGAAAGACCCCGTACTTC. The encoded protein is CSAGTGGKTPYF. This chain connects TRBV20-1 to TRBJ2-5; 8 positions agree with TRBD1. The CDR3 is 12 amino acids. Germline CDR1 is DFQATT and CDR2 is SNEGSKA (reference sequence).

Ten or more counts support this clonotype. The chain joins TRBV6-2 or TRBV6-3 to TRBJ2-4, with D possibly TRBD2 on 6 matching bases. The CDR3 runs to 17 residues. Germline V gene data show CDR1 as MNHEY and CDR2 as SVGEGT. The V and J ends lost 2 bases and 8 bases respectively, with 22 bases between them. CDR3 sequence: CASSYMTGEPRGHIQYF. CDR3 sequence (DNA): TGTGCCAGCAGTTACATGACGGGAGAGCCTAGAGGGCACATTCAGTACTTC.

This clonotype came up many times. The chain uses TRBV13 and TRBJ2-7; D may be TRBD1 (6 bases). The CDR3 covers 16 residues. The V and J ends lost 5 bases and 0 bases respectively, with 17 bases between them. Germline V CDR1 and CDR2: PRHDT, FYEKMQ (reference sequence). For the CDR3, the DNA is TGTGCCAGCAGCCGGCTCGACAGGAGGAGCTCCTACGAGCAGTACTTC. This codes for CASSRLDRRSSYEQYF.

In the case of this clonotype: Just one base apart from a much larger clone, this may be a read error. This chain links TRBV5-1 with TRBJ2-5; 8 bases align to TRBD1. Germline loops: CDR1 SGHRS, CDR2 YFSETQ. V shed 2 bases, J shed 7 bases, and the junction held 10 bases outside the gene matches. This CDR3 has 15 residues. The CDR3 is CASSFPGQGIGTQYF. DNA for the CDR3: TGCGCCAGCAGCTTCCCCGGACAGGGTATAGGGACCCAGTACTTC. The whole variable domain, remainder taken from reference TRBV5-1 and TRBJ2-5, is KAGVTQTPRYLIKTRGQQVTLSCSPISGHRSVSWYQQTPGQGLQFLFEYFSETQRNKGNFPGRFSGRQFSNSRSEMNVSTLELGDSALYLCASSFPGQGIGTQYFGPGTRLLVL.

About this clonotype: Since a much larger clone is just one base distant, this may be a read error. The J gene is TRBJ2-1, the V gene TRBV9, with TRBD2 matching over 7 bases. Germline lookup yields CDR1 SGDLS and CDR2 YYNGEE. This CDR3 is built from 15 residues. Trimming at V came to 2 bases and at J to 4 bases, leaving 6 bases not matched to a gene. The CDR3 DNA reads TGTGCCAGCAGCGTGGGCGGGGGAAGGTACAATGAGCAGTTCTTC. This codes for CASSVGGGRYNEQFF.

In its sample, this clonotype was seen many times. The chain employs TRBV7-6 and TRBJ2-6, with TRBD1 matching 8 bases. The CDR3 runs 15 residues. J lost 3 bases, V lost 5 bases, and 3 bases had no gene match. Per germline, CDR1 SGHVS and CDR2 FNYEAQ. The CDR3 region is CASSRTGFGANVLTF. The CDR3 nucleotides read TGTGCCAGCAGCCGGACAGGGTTTGGGGCCAACGTCCTGACTTTC.

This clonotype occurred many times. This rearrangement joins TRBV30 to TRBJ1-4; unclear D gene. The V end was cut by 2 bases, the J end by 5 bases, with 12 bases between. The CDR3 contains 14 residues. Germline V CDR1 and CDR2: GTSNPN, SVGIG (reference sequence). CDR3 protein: CAWSLGRLNEKLFF. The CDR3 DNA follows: TGTGCCTGGAGTCTGGGAAGGCTAAATGAAAAACTGTTTTTT.

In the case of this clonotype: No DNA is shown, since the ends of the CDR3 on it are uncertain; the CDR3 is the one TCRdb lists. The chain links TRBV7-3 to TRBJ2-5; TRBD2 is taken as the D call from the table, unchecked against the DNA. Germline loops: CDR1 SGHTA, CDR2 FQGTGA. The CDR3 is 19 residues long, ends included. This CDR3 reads CASSFYICSAVGGPETQYF.

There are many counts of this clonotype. CDR3 loop: CASSLTGTPGNTIYF. Written as DNA, the CDR3 is TGTGCCAGCAGTCTAACCGGGACTCCTGGAAACACCATATATTTT. The chain links TRBV3-1 to TRBJ1-3, with a possible D match to TRBD1 (5 bases). Between the trimmed V and J ends, which lost 6 bases and 2 bases, there was a span of 14 bases. Germline assignment: CDR1 LGHDT and CDR2 YNNKEL (reference sequence). The CDR3 totals 15 residues.

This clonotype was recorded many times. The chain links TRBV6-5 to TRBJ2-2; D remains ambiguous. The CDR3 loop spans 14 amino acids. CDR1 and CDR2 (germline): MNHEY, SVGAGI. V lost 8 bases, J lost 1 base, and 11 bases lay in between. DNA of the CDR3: TGTGCCAGCTCCCGGCACATGAACACCGGGGAGCTGTTTTTT. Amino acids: CASSRHMNTGELFF.

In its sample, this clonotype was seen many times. For the CDR3, the DNA is TGCGCCACCGCGGGACTAGCGGGAGCAGATACGCAGTATTTT. Translated: CATAGLAGADTQYF. The V gene is TRBV5-1, the J gene TRBJ2-3, with TRBD2 matching over 14 bases. The CDR3 loop spans 14 amino acids. Germline assignment: CDR1 SGHRS and CDR2 YFSETQ. V shed 9 bases, J shed 4 bases, and the junction held 4 bases outside the gene matches.

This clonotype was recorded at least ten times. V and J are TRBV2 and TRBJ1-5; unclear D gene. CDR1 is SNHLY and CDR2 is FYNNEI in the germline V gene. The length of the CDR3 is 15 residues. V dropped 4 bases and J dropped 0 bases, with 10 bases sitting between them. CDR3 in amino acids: CASSVLAVSNQPQHF. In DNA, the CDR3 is TGTGCCAGCAGTGTTCTGGCAGTTAGCAATCAGCCCCAGCATTTT. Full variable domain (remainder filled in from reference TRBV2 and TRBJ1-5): EPEVTQTPSHQVTQMGQEVILRCVPISNHLYFYWYRQILGQKVEFLVSFYNNEISEKSEIFDDQFSVERPDGSNFTLKIRSTKLEDSAMYFCASSVLAVSNQPQHFGDGTRLSIL.

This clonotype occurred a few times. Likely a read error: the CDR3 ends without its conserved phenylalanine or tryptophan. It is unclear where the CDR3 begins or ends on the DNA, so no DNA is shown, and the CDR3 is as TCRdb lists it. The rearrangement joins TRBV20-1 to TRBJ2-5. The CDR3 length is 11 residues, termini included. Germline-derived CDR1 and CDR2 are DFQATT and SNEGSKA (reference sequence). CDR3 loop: CSASVKETQYL.

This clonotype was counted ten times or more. CDR3 protein: CASSLLKLAESYNEQFF. For the CDR3, the DNA is TGTGCCAGCAGCCTCCTTAAACTAGCGGAGTCCTACAATGAGCAGTTCTTC. The rearrangement links TRBV5-4 to TRBJ2-1; 8 bases agree with TRBD2. This CDR3 has 17 amino acids. CDR1 and CDR2 (germline): SGHNT, YYREEE (reference sequence). Germline trimming cut 4 bases from V and 1 base from J; bases unmatched to any gene: 10. Complete variable domain (other parts from reference TRBV5-4 and TRBJ2-1): ETGVTQSPTHLIKTRGQQVTLRCSSQSGHNTVSWYQQALGQGPQFIFQYYREEENGRGNFPPRFSGLQFPNYSSELNVNALELDDSALYLCASSLLKLAESYNEQFFGPGTRLTVL.

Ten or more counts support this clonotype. CDR3 sequence: CASSSEWIQGTSGELFF. Here the CDR3 DNA reads TGCGCCAGCAGCTCTGAGTGGATACAGGGAACTTCCGGGGAGCTGTTTTTT. J is TRBJ2-2 and V is TRBV5-1, with D maybe TRBD1 (6 bases). Germline loops: CDR1 SGHRS, CDR2 YFSETQ. V lost 3 bases, J lost 6 bases, and 21 bases lay in between. The CDR3 covers 17 residues.

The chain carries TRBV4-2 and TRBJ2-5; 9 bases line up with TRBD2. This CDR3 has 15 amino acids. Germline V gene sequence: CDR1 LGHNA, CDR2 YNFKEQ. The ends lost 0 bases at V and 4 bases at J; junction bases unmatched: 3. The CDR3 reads CASSQDIAGVETQYF. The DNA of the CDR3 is TGTGCCAGCAGCCAAGATATAGCGGGAGTAGAGACCCAGTACTTC.

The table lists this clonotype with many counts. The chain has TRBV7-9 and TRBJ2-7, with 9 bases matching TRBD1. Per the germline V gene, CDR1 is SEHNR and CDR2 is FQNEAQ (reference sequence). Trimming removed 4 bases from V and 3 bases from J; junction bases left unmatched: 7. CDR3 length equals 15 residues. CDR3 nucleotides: TGTGCCAGCAGCTCCCAAGGGACAGGGAACTACGAGCAGTACTTC. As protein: CASSSQGTGNYEQYF.

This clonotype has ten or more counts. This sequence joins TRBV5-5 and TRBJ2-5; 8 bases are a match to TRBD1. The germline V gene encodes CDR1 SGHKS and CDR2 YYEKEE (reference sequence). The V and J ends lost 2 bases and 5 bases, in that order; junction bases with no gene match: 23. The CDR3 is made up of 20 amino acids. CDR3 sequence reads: CASSLIRGLGVGTREETQYF. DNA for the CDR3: TGTGCCAGCAGCTTAATCAGGGGGCTGGGAGTGGGGACCCGAGAGGAGACCCAGTACTTC.